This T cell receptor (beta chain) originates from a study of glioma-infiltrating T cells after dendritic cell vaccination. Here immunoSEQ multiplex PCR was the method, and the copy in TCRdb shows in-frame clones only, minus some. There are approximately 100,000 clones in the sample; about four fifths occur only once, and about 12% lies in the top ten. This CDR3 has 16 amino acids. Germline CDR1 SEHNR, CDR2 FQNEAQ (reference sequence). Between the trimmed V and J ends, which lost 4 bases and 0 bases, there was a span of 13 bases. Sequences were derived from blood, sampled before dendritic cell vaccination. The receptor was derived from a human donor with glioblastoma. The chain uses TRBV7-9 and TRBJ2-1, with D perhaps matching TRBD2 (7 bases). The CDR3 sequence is CASSSWGGHSYNEQFF. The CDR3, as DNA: TGTGCCAGCAGCTCCTGGGGGGGGCACTCCTACAATGAGCAGTTCTTC.